These 29 T cell receptor beta chains originate from one sample sequenced in a study of blood T cell repertoires in COVID-19. Sequencing was performed with immunoSEQ multiplex PCR; in TCRdb, only in-frame clones are kept and a portion is missing. The repertoire holds tens of thousands of clones, with 85% to 90% as singletons. The sample taken for sequencing was peripheral blood. These receptors were obtained from a man aged 65 to 79 with active or convalescent COVID-19.

The chain uses TRBV5-8 and TRBJ1-3; D possibly corresponds to TRBD1 (5 bases). Germline V gene data show CDR1 as SGHTS and CDR2 as YDEGEE. V lost 6 bases and J lost 0, with 10 bases in between. The CDR3 length is 14 residues. The CDR3 region is CASTTGGSGNTIYF. The CDR3 DNA reads as TGTGCCAGCACGACGGGGGGCTCTGGAAACACCATATATTTT.

The J gene is TRBJ1-5, the V gene TRBV5-1; the match to TRBD1 covers 7 bases. There are 14 residues in the CDR3. After removal of 4 bases from V and 2 bases from J, the junction contained 3 bases not matched to a gene. Germline CDR1 and CDR2: SGHRS and YFSETQ. Here the CDR3 DNA reads TGCGCCAGCAGCACCGGGACAGGCAATCAGCCCCAGCATTTT. Its translation is CASSTGTGNQPQHF.

The gene calls are TRBV6-2 or TRBV6-3 and TRBJ2-7; 7 bases are a match to TRBD2. Germline V gene sequence: CDR1 MNHEY, CDR2 SVGEGT. J lost 0 bases, V lost 6 bases, and 8 bases had no gene match. The CDR3 sequence is 15 residues long. CDR3 sequence reads: CASSRPSGISYEQYF. CDR3 sequence (DNA): TGTGCCAGCAGCCGCCCTAGCGGAATCTCCTACGAGCAGTACTTC.

The chain links TRBV7-9 to TRBJ2-2; D unclear. Germline V gene sequence: CDR1 SEHNR, CDR2 FQNEAQ (reference sequence). V gave up 0 bases and J gave up 2 bases, with 10 bases separating them. This CDR3 is 16 amino acids long. The chain's CDR3 is CASSLAGQLNTGELFF. The CDR3 DNA sequence: TGTGCCAGCAGCTTAGCTGGGCAGCTCAACACCGGGGAGCTGTTTTTT.

This sequence joins TRBV27 and TRBJ2-7, with D hard to call. In germline, CDR1 is MNHEY, CDR2 SMNVEV (reference sequence). V lost 5 bases and J 2 bases, leaving 13 bases between the germline ends. The CDR3 is 14 amino acids. CDR3 sequence: CASSHKTGAYEQYF. CDR3 coding DNA: TGTGCCAGCAGTCACAAGACTGGCGCCTACGAGCAGTACTTC.

V and J are TRBV19 and TRBJ1-6; D not certain. Looked up from germline, CDR1 is LNHDA and CDR2 is SQIVND (reference sequence). V lost 4 bases and J lost 5, with 18 bases in between. The CDR3 totals 17 residues. The CDR3 sequence is CASSTPLGGSNNSPLHF. In nucleotides, the CDR3 is TGTGCCAGTAGTACTCCCCTAGGCGGGAGTAATAATTCACCCCTCCACTTT.

CDR3 nucleotide sequence: TGTGCCACCAGTGATTACAATCAGAGAGGGCCCCAGCATTTT. It codes for CATSDYNQRGPQHF. V is TRBV24-1 and J is TRBJ1-5; no firm D call. This CDR3 spans 14 amino acids. The V and J ends lost 2 bases and 9 bases respectively, with 13 bases between them. CDR1 KGHDR and CDR2 SFDVKD come from the germline V gene.

This chain joins TRBV3-1 (or the pseudogene TRBV3-2) and TRBJ2-6; D might be TRBD1 (6 bases). Germline loops: CDR1 LGHDT, CDR2 YNNKEL (reference sequence). CDR3 length equals 18 residues. Deletions cut 4 bases from V and 0 bases from J, with 16 bases between. The CDR3 protein is CASSPSHHRASGANVLTF. In DNA form, the CDR3 reads TGTGCCAGCAGCCCTAGTCACCACAGGGCCTCTGGGGCCAACGTCCTGACTTTC.

The chain employs TRBV6-6 and TRBJ2-6; D unresolved. The CDR3 spans 13 residues. The V end was cut by 6 bases, the J end by 2 bases, with 5 bases between. Per germline, CDR1 MNHNY and CDR2 SVGAGI (reference sequence). The CDR3 protein is CASSLTGANVLTF. The DNA for the CDR3 is TGTGCCAGCAGCCTAACTGGGGCCAACGTCCTGACTTTC.

The V and J genes are TRBV28 and TRBJ2-2; 7 bases map to TRBD2. This CDR3 comprises 16 residues. Germline values: CDR1 MDHEN, CDR2 SYDVKM. V lost 6 bases to trimming and J lost 4 bases; unmatched junction nucleotides: 11. The DNA of the CDR3 is TGTGCCAGCAGCACAGGTCGGGGGACTACCACCGGGGAGCTGTTTTTT. It is translated as CASSTGRGTTTGELFF.

This chain connects TRBV18 to TRBJ1-6; 8 bases map to TRBD1. This CDR3 spans 14 amino acids. Germline assignment: CDR1 KGHSH and CDR2 LQKENI. Unmatched junction bases numbered 2, after V lost 3 bases and J lost 7 bases. The CDR3 loop reads CASSPGQVNSPLHF. CDR3 in DNA: TGTGCCAGCTCACCGGGACAGGTGAATTCACCCCTCCACTTT.

J is TRBJ2-5 and V is TRBV5-1, with 9 nucleotides matching TRBD2. Unmatched junction bases numbered 6, after V lost 4 bases and J lost 5 bases. The CDR3 is 14 residues long. The germline gives CDR1 SGHRS, CDR2 YFSETQ. CDR3 DNA sequence: TGCGCCAGCAGCCTGGGGACTAGCCGTGAGACCCAGTACTTC. It yields the protein CASSLGTSRETQYF.

The rearrangement links TRBV6-1 to TRBJ2-1; 9 bases align to TRBD2. This CDR3 contains 13 residues. The germline gives CDR1 MNHNS, CDR2 SASEGT. V was clipped by 8 bases and J by 9 bases; unmatched bases: 8. The CDR3 is CASLAGGRGEQFF. Written as DNA, the CDR3 is TGTGCCAGCCTGGCGGGAGGGCGGGGTGAGCAGTTCTTC.

The chain couples TRBV28 to TRBJ2-1; the D is unclear. The CDR3 has 14 amino acids. CDR1 and CDR2 from the germline V gene are MDHEN and SYDVKM. Trimming removed 5 bases at V and 0 bases at J, with 8 bases between. CDR3 region: CASSAGGSYNEQFF. In nucleotides, the CDR3 is TGTGCCAGCAGTGCAGGTGGCTCCTACAATGAGCAGTTCTTC.

This clone was picked up one time. The J gene is TRBJ2-5, the V gene TRBV7-9, with unresolved D. The V and J ends lost 4 bases and 5 bases respectively, with 8 bases between them. This CDR3 has 12 amino acids. CDR1 SEHNR and CDR2 FQNEAQ come from the germline V gene (reference sequence). CDR3 sequence (DNA): TGTGCCAGCAGCTCGTCCGGGGAGACCCAGTACTTC. Translating it yields CASSSSGETQYF.

The rearrangement joins TRBV6-1 to TRBJ2-7; D uncertain. Trimming removed 2 bases at V and 5 bases at J, with 10 bases between. The CDR3 length is 13 residues. Germline CDR1 MNHNS, CDR2 SASEGT. As DNA, the CDR3 is TGTGCCAGCAGTGAATTTTGGCATCACGAGCAGTACTTC. Translated, it gives CASSEFWHHEQYF.

The J gene is TRBJ1-6, the V gene TRBV6-2 or TRBV6-3; no clear D gene. The V end lost 5 bases, the J end lost 13 bases, and 12 bases lay between the germline ends. Germline V gives CDR1 MNHEY, CDR2 SVGEGT. The CDR3 consists of 12 residues. As DNA, the CDR3 is TGTGCCAGCAGTGAGATGCGGAGCCCCCTCCACTTT. It translates to CASSEMRSPLHF.

V gene TRBV20-1 combines with J gene TRBJ1-2; D is unclear. The CDR3 has 12 amino acids. Germline values: CDR1 DFQATT, CDR2 SNEGSKA (reference sequence). Trimming removed 3 bases from V and 8 bases from J, with 13 bases in between. The CDR3 sequence: CSASLRVGGYTF. The CDR3 DNA is TGCAGTGCTAGTTTACGGGTAGGAGGCTACACCTTC.

The chain uses TRBV10-3 and TRBJ2-7; TRBD1 matches at 8 bases. Germline V gives CDR1 ENHRY, CDR2 SYGVKD. The V and J ends lost 2 bases and 3 bases, in that order; junction bases with no gene match: 3. The CDR3 has 14 residues. As DNA, the CDR3 is TGTGCCATCAGTGAGCGGACAGGGATCTACGAGCAGTACTTC. Amino acid sequence: CAISERTGIYEQYF.

The chain is built from TRBV7-9 and TRBJ2-4; maybe TRBD1 (6 bases). Per germline, CDR1 SEHNR and CDR2 FQNEAQ (reference sequence). Trimming took off 4 bases at V and 7 bases at J, with 14 bases between the two ends. The CDR3 extends over 14 amino acids. In DNA form, the CDR3 reads TGTGCCAGCAGCTCCTCAGGGGAAAGGAACATTCAGTACTTC. Translation gives CASSSSGERNIQYF.

The chain links TRBV9 to TRBJ2-2, with TRBD2 matching over 7 bases. The CDR3 extends over 14 amino acids. Unmatched junction bases numbered 7, after V lost 4 bases and J lost 7 bases. Per the germline V gene, CDR1 is SGDLS and CDR2 is YYNGEE. The CDR3 DNA is TGTGCCAGCAGCTCTACGGGGGGTGTCGGGGAGCTGTTTTTT. Translating gives CASSSTGGVGELFF. Supplemented by reference TRBV9 and TRBJ2-2, the full variable domain reads DSGVTQTPKHLITATGQRVTLRCSPRSGDLSVYWYQQSLDQGLQFLIQYYNGEERAKGNILERFSAQQFPDLHSELNLSSLELGDSALYFCASSSTGGVGELFFGEGSRLTVL.

V usage is TRBV5-6 and J usage is TRBJ1-5; 7 bases match TRBD1. Per germline, CDR1 SGHDT and CDR2 YYEEEE. The CDR3 extends over 14 amino acids. Trimming took 0 bases from V and 6 from J; bases not matched to a gene: 3. The CDR3 protein is CASSLGQGGQPQHF. CDR3 in DNA: TGTGCCAGCAGCTTGGGGCAGGGGGGTCAGCCCCAGCATTTT.

The rearrangement joins TRBV4-1 to TRBJ2-3; 8 positions match TRBD1. The J segment lost 6 bases and the V segment lost 5 bases, leaving 13 bases of the junction unmatched. The CDR3 spans 16 residues. Germline CDR1 is MGHRA and CDR2 is YSYEKL. CDR3 residues: CASSTRAQGASDTQYF. CDR3 coding DNA: TGCGCCAGCAGCACCCGGGCGCAGGGGGCTTCTGATACGCAGTATTTT.

This clone occurred many times. This chain joins TRBV15 and TRBJ2-5; weak D call: TRBD1 (5 bases). The germline V gene has CDR1 LNHNV and CDR2 YYDKDF (reference sequence). CDR3 length equals 14 residues. Trimming shortened V by 1 base and J by 5 bases, and 11 bases separated the two germline ends. CDR3 protein: CATSRVSRVETQYF. CDR3 DNA: TGTGCCACCAGCAGAGTATCCAGGGTGGAGACCCAGTACTTC.

This chain uses TRBV2 with TRBJ1-1, with 10 bases identical to TRBD1. Germline trimming cut 6 bases from V and 3 bases from J; bases unmatched to any gene: 4. This CDR3 region has 14 residues. CDR1 and CDR2 from the germline V gene are SNHLY and FYNNEI. Here the CDR3 DNA reads TGTGCCAGCAGGGACAGGGGGGAATACACTGAAGCTTTCTTT. This sequence encodes CASRDRGEYTEAFF. The full variable domain, completed using reference TRBV2 and TRBJ1-1, is EPEVTQTPSHQVTQMGQEVILRCVPISNHLYFYWYRQILGQKVEFLVSFYNNEISEKSEIFDDQFSVERPDGSNFTLKIRSTKLEDSAMYFCASRDRGEYTEAFFGQGTRLTVV.

The rearrangement uses TRBV2 and TRBJ1-2; TRBD1 might be the D (5 bases). CDR1 and CDR2 from the germline V gene are SNHLY and FYNNEI. V was cut by 2 bases and J by 7 bases, with 11 bases left in between. This CDR3 has 13 residues. The CDR3 sequence is CASSESGRVGYTF. The CDR3 DNA reads TGTGCCAGCAGTGAATCAGGCAGGGTTGGCTACACCTTC.

The sample holds a few counts of this clone. The same CDR3 arises from other DNA sequences in this sample as well. V and J are TRBV6-2 or TRBV6-3 and TRBJ2-7; tentative D call: TRBD1 (6 bases). Trimming cost V 3 bases and J 6 bases, with 12 bases left between them. This CDR3 has 13 amino acids. Germline V gene data show CDR1 as MNHEY and CDR2 as SVGEGT. The CDR3 sequence: CASSYSRGTEQYF. In DNA, the CDR3 is TGTGCCAGCAGTTATTCCAGGGGAACCGAGCAGTACTTC.

The rearrangement uses TRBV7-9 and TRBJ1-4; D is unclear. CDR3 length: 15 residues. V lost 5 bases, J lost 7 bases, and 17 bases lay in between. The germline V gene encodes CDR1 SEHNR and CDR2 FQNEAQ (reference sequence). The CDR3 sequence is CASSHRRETTEKLFF. The CDR3 bases are TGTGCCAGCAGCCATCGAAGGGAGACAACTGAAAAACTGTTTTTT.

V is TRBV12-3 or TRBV12-4 and J is TRBJ2-3; no definite D call. CDR3 length: 13 amino acids. V lost 0 bases, J lost 6 bases, and 7 bases lay in between. As DNA, the CDR3 is TGTGCCAGCAGTTTAGCGCTCGGGGATACGCAGTATTTT. Translated: CASSLALGDTQYF.